This is a list of T cell receptor beta chains from one sample in a study of T cell changes during pregnancy in multiple sclerosis. Generated by immunoSEQ multiplex PCR, the TCRdb table keeps only in-frame clones and is missing some. The table shows about 51,000 clones, with 85% to 95% occurring only once. This sample comprised CD4+ T cells from peripheral blood mononuclear cells, obtained in the third trimester of pregnancy. These receptors were taken from a female donor with multiple sclerosis, enrolled in a pregnancy study. The CDR3 runs from the conserved cysteine through the conserved F or W. Fields, in order: J gene, V gene, CDR3 protein.

>TRBJ1-1|TRBV19
CASSMENEAFF
>TRBJ2-7|TRBV7-2
CASSLDGGKLEQYF
>TRBJ1-3|TRBV28
CATLRDRDTIYF
>TRBJ2-1|TRBV11-2
CASSLGVLAGDDEQFF
>TRBJ1-1|TRBV6-6
CASSYGAAQRRAFF
>TRBJ1-5|TRBV4-2
CASSLDRANQPQHF
>TRBJ1-2|TRBV7-9
CASSLDPYGYTF
>TRBJ2-3|TRBV7-9
CASSLLGQGATDTQYF
>TRBJ1-4|TRBV18
CASSIRQGNEKLFF
>TRBJ2-7|TRBV4-3
CASSQLIGGVYEQYF
>TRBJ1-5|TRBV28
CASSLRDRVNQPQHF
>TRBJ2-7|TRBV21-1
CASSKRDRLAGPYEQYF
>TRBJ2-2|TRBV14
CASSQELAAITGELFF
>TRBJ2-7|TRBV5-4
CASSLDQGISHEQYF
>TRBJ1-2|TRBV6-5
CASTWDTHSNYGYTF
>TRBJ1-4|TRBV30
CAWSVGGVANEKLFF
>TRBJ2-1|TRBV29-1
CSVKLEVRNNEQFF
>TRBJ2-6|TRBV28
CASNTGFSGVNVLTF
>TRBJ2-1|TRBV18
CASSPRTSNEQFF
>TRBJ2-1|TRBV5-6
CASSLLNEQFF
>TRBJ2-5|TRBV27
CASSPRQGRYQETQYF
>TRBJ1-3|TRBV27
CASSSWSGNTIYF
>TRBJ1-1|TRBV18
CASSPLWGGADTEAFF
>TRBJ2-7|TRBV2
CASSPASGRSYEQYF
>TRBJ2-1|TRBV7-2
CASSPSRVNEQFF
>TRBJ2-3|TRBV30
CAWSGQGTDTQYF
>TRBJ1-4|TRBV7-2
CASSSSRGRNEKLFF
>TRBJ2-7|TRBV19
CASSTGLADTYEQYF
>TRBJ2-1|TRBV18
CASSPLAGEAEQFF
>TRBJ1-5|TRBV2
CASSSGQGVNQPQHF
>TRBJ2-7|TRBV4-1
CASSQDRLARNYEQYF
>TRBJ2-1|TRBV4-2
CASSPGNGLRGRGNEQFF
>TRBJ2-3|TRBV7-8
CASSLDGASTDTQYF
>TRBJ2-2|TRBV29-1
CSALTGGGGELFF
>TRBJ2-7|TRBV5-5
CASSLFGTSGGQYF
>TRBJ2-5|TRBV5-6
CASSPPGAGGGFLETQYF
>TRBJ2-3|TRBV7-6
CASSPTGIKDTQYF
>TRBJ2-1|TRBV6-5
CASSYRTSGANEQFF
>TRBJ2-7|TRBV7-9
CASSSIAIRDRTPYEQYF
>TRBJ1-2|TRBV10-3
CAALPTGAPTFAGYTF
>TRBJ2-4|TRBV4-1
CASSQDTGLAVAGKNIQYF
>TRBJ2-5|TRBV7-6
CASSLAAGQGTQYF
>TRBJ2-7|TRBV20-1
CSAGHSGEQYF
>TRBJ2-3|TRBV11-2
CASSFTTPAGVGDTQYF
>TRBJ1-2|TRBV6-5
CASSPPGNYGYTF
>TRBJ1-5|TRBV19
CASTPMGQNNQPQHF